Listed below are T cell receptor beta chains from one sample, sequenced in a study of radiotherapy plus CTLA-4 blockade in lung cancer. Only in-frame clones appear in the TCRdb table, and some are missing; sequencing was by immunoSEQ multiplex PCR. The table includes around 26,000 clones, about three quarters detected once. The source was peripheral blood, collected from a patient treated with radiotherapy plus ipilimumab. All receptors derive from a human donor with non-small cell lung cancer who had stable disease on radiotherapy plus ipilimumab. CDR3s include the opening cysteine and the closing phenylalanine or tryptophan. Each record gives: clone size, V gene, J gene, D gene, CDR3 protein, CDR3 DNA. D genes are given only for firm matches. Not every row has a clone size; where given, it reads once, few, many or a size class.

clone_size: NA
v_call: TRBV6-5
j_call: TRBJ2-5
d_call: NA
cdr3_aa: CASSYSIGGQGTQYF
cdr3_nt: TGTGCCAGCAGTTACTCGATAGGGGGACAAGGGACCCAGTACTTC

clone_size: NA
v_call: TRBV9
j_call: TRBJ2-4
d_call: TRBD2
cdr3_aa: CASSVAQAGGENIQYF
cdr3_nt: TGTGCCAGCAGCGTAGCTCAGGCGGGAGGTGAAAACATTCAGTACTTC

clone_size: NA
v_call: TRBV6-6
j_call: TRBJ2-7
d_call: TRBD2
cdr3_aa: CASSYKREDYEQYF
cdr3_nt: TGTGCCAGCAGTTACAAGCGGGAGGATTACGAGCAGTACTTC

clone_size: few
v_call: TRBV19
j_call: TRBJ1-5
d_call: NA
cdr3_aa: CGTSFLNQPQHF
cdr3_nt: TGTGGGACAAGCTTCTTGAATCAGCCCCAGCATTTT

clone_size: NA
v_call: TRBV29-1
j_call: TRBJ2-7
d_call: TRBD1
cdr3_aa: CSVGQGRYEQYF
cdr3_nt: TGCAGCGTAGGACAGGGAAGGTACGAGCAGTACTTC

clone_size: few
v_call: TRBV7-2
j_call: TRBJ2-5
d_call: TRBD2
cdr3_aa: CASSRTSGGQETQYF
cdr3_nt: TGTGCCAGCAGTCGAACTAGCGGGGGACAAGAGACCCAGTACTTC

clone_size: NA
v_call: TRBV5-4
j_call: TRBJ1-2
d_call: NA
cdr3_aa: CASRYAGTLGDGYTF
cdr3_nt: TGTGCCAGCAGATACGCCGGGACTCTTGGGGATGGCTACACCTTC

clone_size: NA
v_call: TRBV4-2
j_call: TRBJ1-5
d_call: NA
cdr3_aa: CASSQGAENQPQHF
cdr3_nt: TGTGCCAGCAGCCAAGGGGCAGAGAATCAGCCCCAGCATTTT

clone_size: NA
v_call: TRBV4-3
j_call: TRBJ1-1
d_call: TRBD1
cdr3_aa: CASSGTGWLNTEAFF
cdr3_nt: TGCGCCAGCAGCGGGACAGGGTGGCTGAACACTGAAGCTTTCTTT

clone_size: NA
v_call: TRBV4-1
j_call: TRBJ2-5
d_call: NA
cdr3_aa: CASSLTGSETQYF
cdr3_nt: TGCGCCAGCAGCCTTACAGGGTCGGAGACCCAGTACTTC

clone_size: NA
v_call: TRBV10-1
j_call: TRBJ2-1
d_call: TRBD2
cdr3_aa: CASSDGLAGHNEQFF
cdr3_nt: TGCGCCAGCAGTGACGGGCTAGCGGGCCACAATGAGCAGTTCTTC

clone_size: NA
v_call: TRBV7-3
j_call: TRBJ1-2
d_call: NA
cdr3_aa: CASSSDRRIGGYTF
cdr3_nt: TGTGCCAGCAGCTCCGACAGGCGGATCGGTGGCTACACCTTC

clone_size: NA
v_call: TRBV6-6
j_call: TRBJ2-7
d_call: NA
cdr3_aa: CASSEQYF
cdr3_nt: TGTGCCAGCAGCGAGCAGTACTTC

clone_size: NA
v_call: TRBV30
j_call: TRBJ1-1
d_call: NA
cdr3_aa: CAWNPGRGVGTEAFF
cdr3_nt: TGTGCCTGGAACCCCGGGAGGGGTGTAGGCACTGAAGCTTTCTTT

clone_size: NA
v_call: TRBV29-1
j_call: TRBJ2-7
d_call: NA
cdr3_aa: CSAVGDQREQYF
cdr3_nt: TGCAGCGCCGTGGGGGACCAGCGCGAGCAGTACTTC

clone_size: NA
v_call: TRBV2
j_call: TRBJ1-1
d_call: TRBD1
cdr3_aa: CASSGSGGQAFF
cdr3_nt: TGTGCCAGCAGTGGGTCAGGGGGTCAGGCTTTCTTT

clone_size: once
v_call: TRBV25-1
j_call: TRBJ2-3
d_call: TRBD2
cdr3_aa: CASSLPGLAISTQYF
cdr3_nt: TGTGCCAGCAGTCTACCGGGACTAGCAATCTCCACGCAGTATTTT

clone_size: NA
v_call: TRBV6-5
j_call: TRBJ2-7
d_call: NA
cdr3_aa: CASSSQGKYEQYF
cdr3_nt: TGTGCCAGCAGCTCCCAGGGGAAATACGAGCAGTACTTC

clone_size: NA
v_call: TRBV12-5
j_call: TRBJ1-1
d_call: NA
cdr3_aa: CASGLVTGTEAFF
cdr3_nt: TGTGCTAGTGGTTTGGTCACGGGCACTGAAGCTTTCTTT

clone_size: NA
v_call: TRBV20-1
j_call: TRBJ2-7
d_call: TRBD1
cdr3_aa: CSARRGSEQYF
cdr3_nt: TGCAGTGCCCGCAGGGGGAGCGAGCAGTACTTC

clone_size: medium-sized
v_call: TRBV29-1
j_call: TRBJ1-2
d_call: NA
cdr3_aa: CSVDSRGYTF
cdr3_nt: TGCAGCGTTGATTCCAGGGGCTACACCTTC

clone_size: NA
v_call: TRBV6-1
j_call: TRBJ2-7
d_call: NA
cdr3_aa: CASSEDLRVGYEQYF
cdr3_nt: TGTGCCAGCAGTGAAGATCTCAGGGTCGGGTACGAGCAGTACTTC

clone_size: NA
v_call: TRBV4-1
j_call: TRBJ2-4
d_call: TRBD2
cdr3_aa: CASSQASGRAKNIQYF
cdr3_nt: TGCGCCAGCAGCCAGGCTAGCGGGAGGGCCAAAAACATTCAGTACTTC

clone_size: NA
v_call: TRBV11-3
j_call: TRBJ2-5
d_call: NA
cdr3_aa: CASSLDGAGETQYF
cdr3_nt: TGTGCCAGCAGCTTAGACGGTGCGGGGGAGACCCAGTACTTC

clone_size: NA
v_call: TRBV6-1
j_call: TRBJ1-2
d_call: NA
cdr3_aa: CASRGDFNYGYTF
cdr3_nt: TGTGCCAGCAGGGGGGATTTTAACTATGGCTACACCTTC

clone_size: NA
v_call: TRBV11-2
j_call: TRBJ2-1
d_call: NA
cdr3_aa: CASSLMSGQVRSGEQFF
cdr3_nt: TGTGCCAGCAGCTTAATGTCTGGGCAGGTACGTTCAGGTGAGCAGTTCTTC

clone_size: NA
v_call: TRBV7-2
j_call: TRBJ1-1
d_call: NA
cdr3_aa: CASSSVPRQRTNTEAFF
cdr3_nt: TGTGCCAGCAGCTCCGTGCCTAGACAGAGGACGAACACTGAAGCTTTCTTT

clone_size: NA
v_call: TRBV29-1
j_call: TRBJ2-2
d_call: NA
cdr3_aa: CSVGTTGELFF
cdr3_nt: TGCAGCGTTGGGACTACCGGGGAGCTGTTTTTT

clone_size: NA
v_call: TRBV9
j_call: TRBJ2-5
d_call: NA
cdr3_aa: CASSEGNRLETQYF
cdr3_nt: TGTGCCAGCAGCGAGGGGAATAGATTGGAGACCCAGTACTTC

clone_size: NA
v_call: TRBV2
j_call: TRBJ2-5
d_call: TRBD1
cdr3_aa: CASRRQGVQETQYF
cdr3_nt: TGTGCCAGCAGAAGACAGGGGGTCCAGGAGACCCAGTACTTC

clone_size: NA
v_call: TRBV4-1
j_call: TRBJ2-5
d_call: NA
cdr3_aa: CASSQVWGQETQYF
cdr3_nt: TGCGCCAGCAGCCAAGTTTGGGGCCAAGAGACCCAGTACTTC

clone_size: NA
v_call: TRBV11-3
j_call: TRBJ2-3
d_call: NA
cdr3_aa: CASSEDSTDTQYF
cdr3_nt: TGTGCCAGCAGCGAGGACAGCACAGATACGCAGTATTTT

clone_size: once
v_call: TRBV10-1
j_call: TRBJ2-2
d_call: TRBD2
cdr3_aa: CASSESLSTGTTVPTGELFF
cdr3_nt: TGCGCCAGCAGTGAGTCGTTATCTACCGGGACTACCGTCCCCACCGGGGAGCTGTTTTTT

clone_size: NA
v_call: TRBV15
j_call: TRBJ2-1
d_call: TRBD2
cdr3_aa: CATSREASGRGNEQFF
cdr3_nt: TGTGCCACCAGCAGAGAGGCTAGCGGGAGGGGCAATGAGCAGTTCTTC

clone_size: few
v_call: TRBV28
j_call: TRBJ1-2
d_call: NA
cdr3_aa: CASSLWTRTNYGYTF
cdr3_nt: TGTGCCAGCAGTCTGTGGACGAGGACTAACTATGGCTACACCTTC

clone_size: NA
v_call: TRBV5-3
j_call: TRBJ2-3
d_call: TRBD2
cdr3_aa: CARSLEASGKFDTQYF
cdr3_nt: TGTGCCAGAAGCTTGGAGGCTAGCGGGAAGTTCGATACGCAGTATTTT

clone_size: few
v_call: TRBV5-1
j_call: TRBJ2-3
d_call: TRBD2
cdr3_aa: CASSSTAGSTDTQYF
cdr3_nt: TGCGCCAGCAGCTCGACAGCGGGGAGCACAGATACGCAGTATTTT

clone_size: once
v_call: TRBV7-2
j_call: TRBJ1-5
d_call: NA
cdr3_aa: CASSPVGGRNQPQHF
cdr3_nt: TGTGCCAGCAGCCCAGTGGGGGGACGCAATCAGCCCCAGCATTTT

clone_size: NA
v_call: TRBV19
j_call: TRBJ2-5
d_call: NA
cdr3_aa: CASSPPGPQETQYF
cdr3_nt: TGTGCCAGTAGTCCCCCGGGCCCGCAAGAGACCCAGTACTTC

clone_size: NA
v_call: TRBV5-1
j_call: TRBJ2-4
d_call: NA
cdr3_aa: CASSLGGLLAKNIQYF
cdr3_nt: TGCGCCAGCAGCTTGGGCGGCCTCTTGGCCAAAAACATTCAGTACTTC

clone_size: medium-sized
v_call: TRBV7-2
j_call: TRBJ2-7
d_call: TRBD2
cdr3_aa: CASSLAGTSGIYEQYF
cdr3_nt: TGTGCCAGCAGCTTAGCAGGGACTAGCGGGATATACGAGCAGTACTTC

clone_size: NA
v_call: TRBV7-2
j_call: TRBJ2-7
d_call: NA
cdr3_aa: CASSLHREAWEQYF
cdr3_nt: TGTGCCAGCAGCTTACACAGGGAGGCCTGGGAGCAGTACTTC

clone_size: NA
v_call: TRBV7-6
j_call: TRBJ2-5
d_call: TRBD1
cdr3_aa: CASSSQTGSGETQYF
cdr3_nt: TGTGCCAGCAGCTCTCAGACAGGGAGCGGAGAGACCCAGTACTTC

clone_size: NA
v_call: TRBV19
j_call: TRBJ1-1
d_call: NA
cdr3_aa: CASSMAQFNTEAFF
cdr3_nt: TGTGCCAGTAGTATGGCGCAGTTCAACACTGAAGCTTTCTTT

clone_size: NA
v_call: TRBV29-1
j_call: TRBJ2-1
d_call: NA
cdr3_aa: CSVVRLLPSRGINEQFF
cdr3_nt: TGCAGCGTTGTTCGATTATTGCCGTCCCGCGGGATCAATGAGCAGTTCTTC

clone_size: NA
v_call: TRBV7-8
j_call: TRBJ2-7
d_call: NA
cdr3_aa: CASSQGTGPSSYEQYF
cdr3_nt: TGTGCCAGCAGCCAAGGAACAGGGCCCAGCTCCTACGAGCAGTACTTC

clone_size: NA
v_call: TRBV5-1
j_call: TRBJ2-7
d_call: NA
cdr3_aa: CASSLRSDPSYEQYF
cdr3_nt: TGCGCCAGCAGCCTACGTTCCGACCCTTCCTACGAGCAGTACTTC

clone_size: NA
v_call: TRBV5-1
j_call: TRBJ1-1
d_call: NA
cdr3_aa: CASKDTRGLNTEAFF
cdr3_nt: TGCGCCAGCAAGGACACTCGAGGTTTGAACACTGAAGCTTTCTTT

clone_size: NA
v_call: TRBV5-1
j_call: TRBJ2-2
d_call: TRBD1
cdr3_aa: CASSLEQGTMLGELFF
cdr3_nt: TGCGCCAGCAGCTTGGAACAGGGGACCATGTTGGGGGAGCTGTTTTTT

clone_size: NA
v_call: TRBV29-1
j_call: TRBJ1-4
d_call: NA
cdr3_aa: CSVKVLPGPNEKLFF
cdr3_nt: TGCAGCGTTAAAGTTTTACCAGGACCTAATGAAAAACTGTTTTTT

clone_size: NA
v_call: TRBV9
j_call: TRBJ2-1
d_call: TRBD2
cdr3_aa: CASSSDIAGDSYNEQFF
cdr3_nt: TGTGCCAGCAGCTCAGACATCGCGGGAGATTCCTACAATGAGCAGTTCTTC

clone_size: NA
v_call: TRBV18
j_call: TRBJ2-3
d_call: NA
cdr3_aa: CASSPSYDTHGQRGRTDTQYF
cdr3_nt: TGTGCCAGCTCACCATCCTATGATACTCACGGACAGCGAGGTCGCACAGATACGCAGTATTTT

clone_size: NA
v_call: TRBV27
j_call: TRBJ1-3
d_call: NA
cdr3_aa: CASRETAYSGNTIYF
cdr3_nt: TGTGCCAGCAGGGAAACAGCATACTCTGGAAACACCATATATTTT

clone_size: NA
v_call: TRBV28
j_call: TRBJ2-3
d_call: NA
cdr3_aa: CASSPTFQAGKLTDTQYF
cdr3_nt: TGTGCCAGCAGTCCTACATTTCAGGCAGGCAAACTCACAGATACGCAGTATTTT

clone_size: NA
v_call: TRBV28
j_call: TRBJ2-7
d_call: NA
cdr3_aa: CASSPRRNEQYF
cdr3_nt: TGTGCCAGCAGTCCCCGCAGGAACGAGCAGTACTTC

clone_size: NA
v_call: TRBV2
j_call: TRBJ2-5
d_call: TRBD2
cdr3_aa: CASRNAGLAGGEAQYF
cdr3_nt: TGTGCCAGCAGAAACGCGGGACTAGCGGGAGGAGAGGCCCAGTACTTC

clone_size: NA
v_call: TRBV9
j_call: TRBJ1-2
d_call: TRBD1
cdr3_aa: CASRATGSGGYGYTF
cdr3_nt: TGTGCCAGCAGAGCGACAGGGTCCGGTGGCTATGGCTACACCTTC

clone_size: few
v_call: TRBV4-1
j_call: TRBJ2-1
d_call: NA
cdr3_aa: CASSLATGYNEQFF
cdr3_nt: TGCGCCAGCAGCCTTGCGACAGGTTACAATGAGCAGTTCTTC

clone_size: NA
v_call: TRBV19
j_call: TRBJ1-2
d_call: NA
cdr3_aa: CASKGQPQANYGYTF
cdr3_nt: TGTGCCAGTAAGGGCCAGCCACAAGCTAACTATGGCTACACCTTC

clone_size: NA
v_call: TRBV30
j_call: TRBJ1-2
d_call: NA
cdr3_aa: CAWSLQGKAVNYGYTF
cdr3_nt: TGTGCCTGGAGTTTACAGGGAAAGGCGGTAAACTATGGCTACACCTTC